This passage covers 5 T cell receptor beta chains from one sample sequenced in a study of blood T cells in healthy people across ages. Combining a sample-barcoded 5' primer with a J-beta primer mix, a second PCR ran for roughly 7 to 12 cycles. TCRdb recomputed calls from the 5' RACE reads with MiXCR, one row per CDR3 protein. The sample has about 1,400,000 distinct CDR3 sequences; approximately 40% are singletons. Input material: blood. The receptors derive from a woman in her late teens or twenties in good health.

This clonotype occurred once. One end of the junction fails to match germline, which may point to a read error. The chain employs TRBV6-2 or TRBV6-3 and TRBJ2-1; 8 nucleotides line up with TRBD2. The CDR3 is 14 amino acids. Germline CDR1 is MNHEY and CDR2 is SVGEGT. CDR3 sequence: CATSVSGDIRERFF. CDR3 DNA: TGTGCCACCTCGGTTAGCGGGGATATCAGGGAGCGGTTCTTC.

This chain joins TRBV6-1 and TRBJ2-7, with D perhaps being TRBD1 or TRBD2 (5 bases each). CDR3 length: 15 amino acids. In germline, CDR1 is MNHNS, CDR2 SASEGT. Trimming left V 4 bases short and J 3 bases short, with 16 bases between. CDR3 sequence reads: CASSGYQGEYYEQYF. CDR3 DNA: TGTGCCAGCAGTGGATACCAGGGAGAATACTACGAGCAGTACTTC.

This clonotype turned up a few times. This chain links TRBV5-1 with TRBJ2-5; possible D gene TRBD2, 5 bases. Germline lookup yields CDR1 SGHRS and CDR2 YFSETQ. CDR3 length: 13 amino acids. Trimming shortened V by 4 bases and J by 1 base, and 8 bases separated the two germline ends. The CDR3 sequence is CASSIGLQETQYF. CDR3 nucleotide sequence: TGCGCCAGCAGCATCGGACTCCAAGAGACCCAGTACTTC. The full variable domain, with the rest looked up from reference TRBV5-1 and TRBJ2-5, is KAGVTQTPRYLIKTRGQQVTLSCSPISGHRSVSWYQQTPGQGLQFLFEYFSETQRNKGNFPGRFSGRQFSNSRSEMNVSTLELGDSALYLCASSIGLQETQYFGPGTRLLVL.

The table lists this clonotype with many counts. The rearrangement uses TRBV7-2 and TRBJ1-2, with 8 nucleotides matching TRBD1. This CDR3 contains 14 residues. The germline CDR1 and CDR2 sequences are SGHTA and FQGNSA. The trim removed 6 bases at V and 4 bases at J, leaving 7 bases unmatched. As DNA, the CDR3 is TGTGCCAGCAGAGCCGGACAGGGCTTCTATGGCTACACCTTC. Its translation is CASRAGQGFYGYTF.

Here the CDR3 DNA reads TGTGCCAGCAGTTTATGGGCCCAGCCTACAGACAATCAGCCCCAGCATTTT. This translates into CASSLWAQPTDNQPQHF. This chain joins TRBV12-3 or TRBV12-4 and TRBJ1-5; D is undetermined. V lost 2 bases to trimming and J lost 3 bases, with 17 bases between them. CDR3 length equals 17 residues.